This T cell receptor beta chain appears in the sequencing data of a study of neoadjuvant nivolumab and ipilimumab in lung cancer. Trimming stripped 4 bases from V and 1 base from J, with 10 bases between. This CDR3 comprises 14 residues. Per germline, CDR1 SNHLY and CDR2 FYNNEI. The assay was immunoSEQ multiplex PCR, and TCRdb's table has in-frame clones only and misses some. Among around 4,600 clones listed, roughly 79% were seen once. The genes are TRBV2 and TRBJ1-1; D remains unclear. Sequenced material: normal lung tissue adjacent to the tumor, taken after neoadjuvant nivolumab, alone or with ipilimumab, at or shortly before surgery. This clonotype originated in an adult with non-small cell lung cancer. Some clones in this sample may be carry-over from other donors' samples. The CDR3 here is CASSVGSRNTEAFF. DNA for the CDR3: TGTGCCAGCAGTGTCGGGTCGAGGAACACTGAAGCTTTCTTT.